The 26 T cell receptor beta chains in this list originate from one sample, sequenced in a study of blood T cell repertoires in COVID-19. The protocol was immunoSEQ multiplex PCR, while the TCRdb copy is restricted to in-frame clones and leaves out a portion. The sample shows a few hundred thousand clones, around 88% of them seen only once. The sequencing input was peripheral blood. The receptors were gathered from a woman aged 45-65 years with acute or convalescent COVID-19.

The chain joins TRBV2 to TRBJ1-5; 9 bases match TRBD1. Germline loops: CDR1 SNHLY, CDR2 FYNNEI. J gave up 7 bases and V 6 bases, and 4 bases lay outside the gene matches. This CDR3 is built from 13 residues. This CDR3 reads CASRTGGLQPQHF. The CDR3, as DNA: TGTGCCAGCAGGACAGGGGGATTGCAGCCCCAGCATTTT.

The V call is TRBV11-3, the J call TRBJ2-1, with TRBD2 matching over 11 bases. The CDR3 totals 15 residues. The germline gives CDR1 SGHNT, CDR2 YENEEA. V shed 4 bases, J shed 3 bases, and the junction held 2 bases outside the gene matches. The CDR3 coding sequence is TGTGCCAGCAGCTCCGGGACTAGCGGCTACAATGAGCAGTTCTTC. Translation gives CASSSGTSGYNEQFF.

V gene TRBV24-1 combines with J gene TRBJ2-1; D might be TRBD2 (6 bases). V lost 4 bases and J 6 bases, leaving 15 bases between the germline ends. The CDR3 is made up of 15 amino acids. CDR1 and CDR2 from the germline V gene are KGHDR and SFDVKD. Here the CDR3 reads CATSDARLDSNEQFF. CDR3 sequence (DNA): TGTGCCACCAGTGACGCTAGACTAGATAGCAATGAGCAGTTCTTC.

V usage is TRBV4-1 and J usage is TRBJ2-7; 7 positions agree with TRBD2. The CDR3 runs to 14 residues. The V gene's germline CDR1 is MGHRA and CDR2 YSYEKL. Trimming took 3 bases from V and 1 from J; bases not matched to a gene: 3. The CDR3 reads CASSQREFSYEQYF. Written as DNA, the CDR3 is TGCGCCAGCAGCCAGCGGGAGTTTTCCTACGAGCAGTACTTC.

This clone was found once. The rearrangement joins TRBV9 to TRBJ2-3; tentative D call: TRBD1 (6 bases). CDR1 and CDR2 (germline): SGDLS, YYNGEE. There are 14 residues in the CDR3. The V end lost 4 bases, the J end lost 4 bases, and 13 bases lay between the germline ends. This CDR3 reads CASSPHTGSDTQYF. In DNA, the CDR3 is TGTGCCAGCAGCCCACATACAGGGTCAGATACGCAGTATTTT.

The rearrangement joins TRBV18 to TRBJ2-1, with 9 nucleotides matching TRBD2. This CDR3 region has 16 residues. Germline CDR1 and CDR2: KGHSH and LQKENI. Trimming at V came to 1 base and at J to 6 bases, leaving 7 bases not matched to a gene. The CDR3 nucleotides read TGTGCCAGCTCACCACTTCCGACTAGCGGCCGCAATGAGCAGTTCTTC. Its protein is CASSPLPTSGRNEQFF.

J is TRBJ2-7 and V is TRBV11-2, with 7 positions matching TRBD2. From germline, CDR1 is SGHAT and CDR2 FQNNGV. The CDR3 loop spans 15 amino acids. V lost 3 bases, J lost 2 bases, and 7 bases stayed unmatched. CDR3: CASSLDLADAYEQYF. For the CDR3, the DNA is TGTGCCAGCAGCTTGGACCTAGCGGATGCCTACGAGCAGTACTTC.

The V call is TRBV29-1, the J call TRBJ2-3; D may be TRBD2 (5 bases). CDR1 and CDR2 (germline): SQVTM, ANQGSEA. V was cut by 6 bases and J by 5 bases, with 9 bases left in between. The CDR3 runs to 11 residues. The CDR3 is CSVGRGDTQYF. The CDR3 DNA reads TGCAGCGTCGGACGGGGAGATACGCAGTATTTT.

The chain is built from TRBV27 and TRBJ1-2; 9 bases line up with TRBD1. CDR3 size: 16 residues. CDR1 and CDR2 from the germline V gene are MNHEY and SMNVEV (reference sequence). V trimming: 1 base; J trimming: 3 bases; junction bases outside the gene matches: 6. CDR3 amino acids: CASSLLGTGGDYGYTF. The CDR3 DNA is TGTGCCAGCAGTTTATTAGGTACAGGGGGCGACTATGGCTACACCTTC.

The V call is TRBV9, the J call TRBJ2-1; D not certain. V lost 0 bases, J lost 3 bases, and 4 bases lay in between. CDR1 and CDR2 from the germline V gene are SGDLS and YYNGEE. The CDR3 length is 13 residues. The CDR3 protein is CASSVGSYNEQFF. The CDR3 nucleotides read TGTGCCAGCAGCGTAGGTAGCTACAATGAGCAGTTCTTC.

This rearrangement joins TRBV9 to TRBJ1-1; a possible D gene is TRBD1 (6 bases). The CDR3 consists of 16 residues. Trimming pared 0 bases from V and 3 bases from J, leaving 15 bases between. Germline V gene lookup returns CDR1 SGDLS and CDR2 YYNGEE. This chain's CDR3 is CASSVVRGGRYTEAFF. The CDR3 region has the DNA TGTGCCAGCAGCGTAGTCAGGGGCGGAAGGTACACTGAAGCTTTCTTT.

This clone occurred once. The chain combines TRBV7-3 with TRBJ2-1; 12 bases match TRBD2. With V trimmed by 5 bases and J by 9 bases, 11 bases remained unmatched. The CDR3 loop spans 16 amino acids. The germline V gene encodes CDR1 SGHTA and CDR2 FQGTGA. The CDR3 reads CASSPRLAGAVFEQFF. Written as DNA, the CDR3 is TGTGCCAGCAGCCCAAGACTAGCGGGAGCGGTGTTTGAGCAGTTCTTC.

The DNA of the CDR3 is TGTGCCAGCAGTTACGGAGGGGCGGAGGTCGAGCAGTACTTC. It translates to CASSYGGAEVEQYF. The V gene is TRBV6-2 or TRBV6-3, the J gene TRBJ2-7; maybe TRBD2 (6 bases). The germline V gene has CDR1 MNHEY and CDR2 SVGEGT. The CDR3 extends over 14 amino acids. Trimming cost V 2 bases and J 6 bases, with 14 bases left between them.

The V and J genes are TRBV7-8 and TRBJ2-2; 7 nucleotides align to TRBD2. The germline gives CDR1 SGHVS, CDR2 FQNEAQ. V dropped 5 bases and J dropped 2; count of bases not matched to a gene: 5. This CDR3 comprises 15 residues. The CDR3, as DNA: TGTGCCAGCAGCCACGCGGGAGACAACACCGGGGAGCTGTTTTTT. Residues: CASSHAGDNTGELFF.

The rearrangement links TRBV5-1 to TRBJ2-6, with D perhaps matching TRBD2 (6 bases). Germline V CDR1 and CDR2: SGHRS, YFSETQ. The CDR3 spans 14 residues. Trimming took 6 bases from V and 3 from J, leaving 10 bases between them. The CDR3 DNA reads TGCGCCAGCACCTGGGGGGTTGGGGCCAACGTCCTGACTTTC. Protein product: CASTWGVGANVLTF.

This chain joins TRBV19 and TRBJ1-5; D ambiguous. V gave up 7 bases and J gave up 2 bases, with 15 bases separating them. Germline V gene lookup returns CDR1 LNHDA and CDR2 SQIVND (reference sequence). This CDR3 comprises 15 residues. This CDR3 is CASTKTGSGNQPQHF. The CDR3 DNA is TGTGCCAGTACAAAAACGGGGAGCGGCAATCAGCCCCAGCATTTT.

The rearrangement joins TRBV7-2 to TRBJ1-2, with TRBD1 identical over 8 bases. After removal of 5 bases from V and 5 bases from J, the junction contained 4 bases not matched to a gene. CDR3 size: 13 residues. The germline gives CDR1 SGHTA, CDR2 FQGNSA. This chain's CDR3 is CASSQGAGYGYTF. The CDR3 region has the DNA TGTGCCAGCAGCCAGGGGGCAGGATATGGCTACACCTTC.

The table lists this clone with a few counts. The sample holds other DNA sequences that translate to the same CDR3. The chain combines TRBV6-2 or TRBV6-3 with TRBJ2-7; a possible D gene is TRBD1 (5 bases). Germline loops: CDR1 MNHEY, CDR2 SVGEGT. The V end was cut by 0 bases, the J end by 0 bases, with 9 bases between. The CDR3 extends over 15 amino acids. The CDR3 DNA reads as TGTGCCAGCAGTTACTCCGGGCAGGGCTCCTACGAGCAGTACTTC. It yields the protein CASSYSGQGSYEQYF.

The chain joins TRBV4-3 to TRBJ1-1; TRBD1 is a possible D gene (5 bases). Germline loops: CDR1 LGHNA, CDR2 YSLEER. V lost 0 bases, J lost 5 bases, and 19 bases lay in between. CDR3 length equals 17 residues. CDR3 residues: CASSQDRGWGLETEAFF. The DNA of the CDR3 is TGCGCCAGCAGCCAAGATCGGGGGTGGGGGTTGGAGACTGAAGCTTTCTTT.

This clone turned up a few times. The chain employs TRBV7-2 and TRBJ2-7; 9 positions match TRBD2. This CDR3 comprises 15 residues. Germline loops: CDR1 SGHTA, CDR2 FQGNSA. J was trimmed by 2 bases and V by 4 bases; bases with no gene match: 6. The CDR3 spells CASSSILAGAYEQYF. The DNA of the CDR3 is TGTGCCAGCAGCTCAATCTTAGCGGGGGCCTACGAGCAGTACTTC.

The chain links TRBV25-1 to TRBJ2-7; D gene uncertain. Germline V gives CDR1 MGHDK, CDR2 SYGVNS. V was cut by 4 bases and J by 3 bases, with 7 bases left in between. This CDR3 comprises 12 residues. This CDR3 is CASSAHFYEQYF. The DNA of the CDR3 is TGTGCCAGCAGTGCCCATTTCTACGAGCAGTACTTC.

V and J are TRBV27 and TRBJ2-1; 8 bases match TRBD2. V shed 2 bases, J shed 4 bases, and the junction held 4 bases outside the gene matches. This CDR3 is 15 amino acids long. Looked up from germline, CDR1 is MNHEY and CDR2 is SMNVEV (reference sequence). The chain's CDR3 is CASSLISGSYNEQFF. CDR3 in DNA: TGTGCCAGCAGTTTAATCAGCGGGAGTTACAATGAGCAGTTCTTC.

This clone was seen a single time. The CDR3 DNA is TGTGCCAGCAGCTGGGGGGGCTTTGGAACTGAAGCTTTCTTT. Translating it yields CASSWGGFGTEAFF. The chain carries TRBV5-8 and TRBJ1-1, with D possibly TRBD1 on 6 matching bases. The CDR3 has 14 residues. Germline V gene lookup returns CDR1 SGHTS and CDR2 YDEGEE. The V and J ends lost 3 bases and 5 bases respectively, with 14 bases between them.

The gene calls are TRBV7-3 and TRBJ1-1; TRBD1 matches 7 bases. Germline V lookup: CDR1 SGHTA, CDR2 FQGTGA. The CDR3 totals 17 residues. The V gene end was trimmed by 5 bases and the J gene end by 1 base; junction bases not matched to a gene: 13. As DNA, the CDR3 is TGTGCCAGCAGCCCCCTCACAGGGGTAGTGAAGAACACTGAAGCTTTCTTT. It yields the protein CASSPLTGVVKNTEAFF.

J is TRBJ2-1 and V is TRBV28; TRBD1 agrees at 7 bases. V gave up 10 bases and J gave up 4 bases; unmatched junction bases: 10. CDR1 is MDHEN and CDR2 is SYDVKM in the germline V gene. CDR3 length: 14 residues. CDR3 bases: TGTGCCACCTCGCCGGGACAGTCGTACAATGAGCAGTTCTTC. Translation gives CATSPGQSYNEQFF.

The rearrangement joins TRBV15 to TRBJ2-1; TRBD1 aligns across 8 bases. Germline V gives CDR1 LNHNV, CDR2 YYDKDF (reference sequence). This CDR3 has 15 residues. Trimming cost V 1 base and J 2 bases; bases outside gene matches: 1. The CDR3 DNA sequence: TGTGCCACCAGCAGAGGACAGGGGCCCTACAATGAGCAGTTCTTC. Translated: CATSRGQGPYNEQFF.